These T cell receptor beta chains were read from a single sample in a study of OX40 agonist ivuxolimab in advanced cancers. Clones were read by immunoSEQ multiplex PCR, and TCRdb kept only the in-frame ones, dropping some. The sample has roughly 60,000 clones; roughly 90% are singletons. The sequenced sample was CD4+ or CD8+ T cells sorted from blood, obtained in a trial of the OX40 agonist ivuxolimab. These TCRs come from an adult with an advanced solid tumor such as melanoma, head and neck, liver or kidney cancer. CDR3s include the opening cysteine and the closing phenylalanine or tryptophan. A D gene is named only where the DNA matches it firmly. Size values are once, few and many counts, or a class for expanded clones, and some rows have none.

TGTGCCTGGAGTGTACGAGTGGGGGCGTTCTCTGGAAACACCATATATTTT CAWSVRVGAFSGNTIYF TRBJ1-3 - - TRBV30
TGCGCCAGCAGCCCCGGGGGTCCTGGGACTAGCGGGAGAGGTGAGCAGTTCTTC CASSPGGPGTSGRGEQFF TRBJ2-1 - TRBD2 TRBV4-3
TGTGCCAGCAGGGGGACGTCGAACACTGAAGCTTTCTTT CASRGTSNTEAFF TRBJ1-1 - - TRBV6-5
TGTGCCAGCAGCTTTAGGTGGACTAGCGGGAGTCGGCTTAAGGAGCAGTTCTTC CASSFRWTSGSRLKEQFF TRBJ2-1 - TRBD2 TRBV11-1
TGTGCCAGCAGCGTACGACTAGGTTTAAGTGAGCAGTTCTTC CASSVRLGLSEQFF TRBJ2-1 - - TRBV9
TGTGCCAGAAGCAGAACAGGGTCGACTAATGAAAAACTGTTTTTT CARSRTGSTNEKLFF TRBJ1-4 once - TRBV5-3
TGTGCCAGCAGCTTAAATCAGGGCCGGGAGACCCAGTACTTC CASSLNQGRETQYF TRBJ2-5 - - TRBV7-2
TGCGCCAGCAGCTTGGGCGGGATCGAGTCAGATACGCAGTATTTT CASSLGGIESDTQYF TRBJ2-3 - - TRBV5-1
TGTGCCAGTACCGAAGAAATTTACAGGGACCCCAAGACTGAAGCTTTCTTT CASTEEIYRDPKTEAFF TRBJ1-1 - - TRBV19
TGTGCCAGCAGTGGTGTCTCGGGAGTTAGGAAACAGTACTTC CASSGVSGVRKQYF TRBJ2-7 - - TRBV25-1
TGCGCCCTATGGGACAGGGGCTTTGCGACTAATGAAAAACTGTTTTTT CALWDRGFATNEKLFF TRBJ1-4 - TRBD1 TRBV10-1
TGTGCCAGCAGCTGGGGGACAGGGTATACGAATGAGCAGTTCTTC CASSWGTGYTNEQFF TRBJ2-1 - TRBD1 TRBV5-4
TGCGCCAGCAGCCAAGAGCCTGGGACTAGCGGGATCAATGAGCAGTTCTTC CASSQEPGTSGINEQFF TRBJ2-1 - TRBD2 TRBV4-1
TGTGCCAGCAGCTTAGGGAGCCGGGACACAAGGAACTATGGCTACACCTTC CASSLGSRDTRNYGYTF TRBJ1-2 - - TRBV7-2
TGTGCCATCAGTGAGACCGGGGGCGGGACCGGGGAGCTGTTTTTT CAISETGGGTGELFF TRBJ2-2 - - TRBV10-3
TGTGCCTGGAGGCCCAGGGGGTCGCGGCAGCCCCAGCATTTT CAWRPRGSRQPQHF TRBJ1-5 once TRBD1 TRBV30
TGTGCCAGCAGCCGGAAACAGGGGGAGGAAGAGACCCAGTACTTC CASSRKQGEEETQYF TRBJ2-5 - TRBD1 TRBV5-1
TGTGCTAGTGGTCCCACGGGAGGCACGAACACTGAAGCTTTCTTT CASGPTGGTNTEAFF TRBJ1-1 few - TRBV12-5
TGTGCCAGCAGCCCGAGCTCCGACAGGGCAGATACGCAGTATTTT CASSPSSDRADTQYF TRBJ2-3 - TRBD1 TRBV7-2
TGTGCCAGTAGCGAACAGGGACTTAATGAAAAACTGTTTTTT CASSEQGLNEKLFF TRBJ1-4 - - TRBV19
TGTGCCAGTAGTATTGCGCAGAACTATGGCTACACCTTC CASSIAQNYGYTF TRBJ1-2 few - TRBV19
TGCGCCAGCAGCTCCTCGACTAGCGGGGGTCTCGATGAGCAGTTCTTC CASSSSTSGGLDEQFF TRBJ2-1 - TRBD2 TRBV5-1
TGTGCCAGCAGAGGTAGCGGGAGTGTTCTCACCGGGGAGCTGTTTTTT CASRGSGSVLTGELFF TRBJ2-2 - TRBD2 TRBV11-2
TGCGCCAGCAGCTTGGACCCGGGAGGCAGTTACGAGCAGTACTTC CASSLDPGGSYEQYF TRBJ2-7 - TRBD2 TRBV5-1
TGCAGTGCCAGGCCAGAGGATACGCAGTATTTT CSARPEDTQYF TRBJ2-3 once - TRBV20-1
TGTGCCAGCAGTTCGGGACCCTACACAGATACGCAGTATTTT CASSSGPYTDTQYF TRBJ2-3 - - TRBV28
TGTGCCAGCAGCTTAGTTGCGGGCACCCCCTTTCCCGGGGAGCTGTTTTTT CASSLVAGTPFPGELFF TRBJ2-2 - - TRBV11-3
TGTGCCAGCAGCTTCCCCGGGACAGGGAGGAATGAGCAGTTCTTC CASSFPGTGRNEQFF TRBJ2-1 - TRBD1 TRBV5-5
TGTGCCAGTAGTATAATACTAGCCGGCTCCTACGAGCAGTACTTC CASSIILAGSYEQYF TRBJ2-7 - - TRBV19
TGTGCCAGCAGTTACGGGCTGCTTAATGAAAAACTGTTTTTT CASSYGLLNEKLFF TRBJ1-4 - - TRBV6-5
TGTGCCAGCAGCTTAGGGGTTTCTGGAAACACCATATATTTT CASSLGVSGNTIYF TRBJ1-3 once - TRBV7-9
TGTGCCACCACAGGCTATAGCAATCAGCCCCAGCATTTT CATTGYSNQPQHF TRBJ1-5 - - TRBV19
TGTGCCAGCGCAGGAATTCGGGGAAGGGGGTTAGGTGAGCAGTTCTTC CASAGIRGRGLGEQFF TRBJ2-1 few - TRBV9
TGTGCCAGCTCACCTGGGACAGGACATAGCAATCAGCCCCAGCATTTT CASSPGTGHSNQPQHF TRBJ1-5 - TRBD1 TRBV18
TGTGCCAGCAGCCTAGACTGGGGACTAGCGGGAGGGGAAGGCATTCAGTACTTC CASSLDWGLAGGEGIQYF TRBJ2-4 - TRBD2 TRBV7-9
TGTGCCAGCAGCGTAGCGGGAGTTCAAGAGACCCAGTACTTC CASSVAGVQETQYF TRBJ2-5 - TRBD2 TRBV5-4
TGCGCCAGCAGCCAAGACCTCTCGGGGGTGGGCCTCCCGAACGAGCAGTACTTC CASSQDLSGVGLPNEQYF TRBJ2-7 once - TRBV4-3
TGTGCCAGCAGCCTGGGGCTGTCTGGAAACACCATATATTTT CASSLGLSGNTIYF TRBJ1-3 - - TRBV11-2
TGTGCCTGTATCAGGGGAACCGGGGAGCTGTTTTTT CACIRGTGELFF TRBJ2-2 - - TRBV30
TGTGCCAGCAGTTTTCTGGTCTACGAGCAGTACTTC CASSFLVYEQYF TRBJ2-7 once - TRBV2
TGCGCCAGCAGCTACCCGGACAGGGGGCTATACGAGCAGTACTTC CASSYPDRGLYEQYF TRBJ2-7 - TRBD1 TRBV5-1
TGTGCCAGCTCAGACAGGACGACTGGGGAGACCCAGTACTTC CASSDRTTGETQYF TRBJ2-5 - - TRBV18
TGCAGTGCTAGAGCGGGGTCTGGCTACACCTTC CSARAGSGYTF TRBJ1-2 - - TRBV20-1
TGTGCCAGCAGACCGACTTTCAATCAGCCCCAGCATTTT CASRPTFNQPQHF TRBJ1-5 - - TRBV6-5
TGTGCCAGCAGTGGAACTATCTACGAGCAGTACTTC CASSGTIYEQYF TRBJ2-7 - - TRBV25-1
TGTGCCTACGGACAGGGGTTTGAAAAACTGTTTTTT CAYGQGFEKLFF TRBJ1-4 - TRBD1 TRBV30
TGTGCCTGTGGAGCGAATTTGGGTCAGCCCCAGCATTTT CACGANLGQPQHF TRBJ1-5 few - TRBV30
TGTGCCAGCAGTGACTTAGGGAAAGGTGAGCAGTTCTTC CASSDLGKGEQFF TRBJ2-1 - - TRBV6-4
TGTGCCTTCCAACCTAGCGGGGGGCGAAATACGCAGTATTTT CAFQPSGGRNTQYF TRBJ2-3 - TRBD2 TRBV30
TGTGCCAGAAGTTATCCTTCGGGACCGGCGAACACCGGGGAGCTGTTTTTT CARSYPSGPANTGELFF TRBJ2-2 - - TRBV5-3
TGTGCCTGGAGGCTGGGACACCCTAACACTGAAGCTTTCTTT CAWRLGHPNTEAFF TRBJ1-1 - - TRBV30
TGTGCCAGTAGTGGTCCGACAGAGAACTATGGCTACACCTTC CASSGPTENYGYTF TRBJ1-2 - - TRBV19
TGTGCCAGCAGCAAGGGGGCCAACACTGAAGCTTTCTTT CASSKGANTEAFF TRBJ1-1 - TRBD1 TRBV6-5
TGTGCCACACGGGACCTCACAGATACGCAGTATTTT CATRDLTDTQYF TRBJ2-3 - - TRBV10-3
TGTGCCAGCAGCTTAAAGAGAACCTCTGGGGCCAACGTCCTGACTTTC CASSLKRTSGANVLTF TRBJ2-6 - - TRBV7-9